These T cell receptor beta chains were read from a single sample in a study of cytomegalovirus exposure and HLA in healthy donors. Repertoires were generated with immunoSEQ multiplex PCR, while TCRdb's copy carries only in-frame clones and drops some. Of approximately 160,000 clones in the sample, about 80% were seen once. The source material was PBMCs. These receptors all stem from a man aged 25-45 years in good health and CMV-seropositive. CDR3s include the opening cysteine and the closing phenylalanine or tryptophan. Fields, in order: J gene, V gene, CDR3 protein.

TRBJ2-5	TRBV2	CASSLSGQGGETQYF
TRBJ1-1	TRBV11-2	CVSSQATGGETEAFF
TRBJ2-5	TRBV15	CATSRDRGRGETQYF
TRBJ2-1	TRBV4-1	CASSQTRGGYNEQFF
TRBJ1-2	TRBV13	CASSPSDYGYTF
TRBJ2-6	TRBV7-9	CASSLDRDRGSLWANVLTF
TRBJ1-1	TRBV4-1	CASSQVGGYMNTEAFF
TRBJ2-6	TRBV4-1	CASSQGPGQESGANGLTF
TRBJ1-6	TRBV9	CASSLRTGSPYNSPLHF
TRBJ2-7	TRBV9	CASSVAGTDEQYF
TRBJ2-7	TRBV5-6	CASSFSTGWNEQYF
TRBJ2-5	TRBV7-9	CASSYRTSGGTETQYF
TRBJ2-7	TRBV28	CASKTGAYEQYF
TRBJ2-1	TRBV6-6	CASSYSSGLANNEQFF
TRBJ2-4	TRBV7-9	CSSSHFRDKSPGIQYF
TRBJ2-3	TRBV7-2	CASSPGQGVRAKGGDTQYF
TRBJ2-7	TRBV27	CASSLSRRTYEQYF
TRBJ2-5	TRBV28	CASSFLRETQYF
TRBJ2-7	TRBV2	CASSLQGAHEQYF
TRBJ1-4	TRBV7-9	CSSSLGETGTGPEKLFF
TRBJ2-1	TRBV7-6	CASSLISGAGHNEQFF
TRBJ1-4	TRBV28	CASTGGDLTNEKLFF
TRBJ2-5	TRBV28	CASSLYREETQYF
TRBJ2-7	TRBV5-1	CASSLPTGVFGEQYF
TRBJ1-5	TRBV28	CASSMDRVTSNQPQHF
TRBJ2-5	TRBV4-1	CASSPSGREETQYF
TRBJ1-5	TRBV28	CASKEGGYQPQHF
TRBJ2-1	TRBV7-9	CASSLESGGVGQGQFF
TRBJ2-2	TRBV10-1	CASSEVRYSGQELSGELFF
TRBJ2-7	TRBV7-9	CSSSPLSEQYF
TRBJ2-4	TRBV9	CASSVLAHPGDIQYF
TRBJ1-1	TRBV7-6	CASSYGQLNTEAFF
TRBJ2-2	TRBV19	CASTGQGMNTGELFF
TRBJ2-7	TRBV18	CASSPRDRDVEQYF
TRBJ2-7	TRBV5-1	CASSLGGTGVYEQYF
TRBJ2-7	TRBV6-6	CASSPPGTVYEQYF
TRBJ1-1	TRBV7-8	CASSLDRVNTEAFF
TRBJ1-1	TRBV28	CASSLYRVEAFF
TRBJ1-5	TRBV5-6	CASSRGRVSNQPQHF
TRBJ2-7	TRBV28	CASSPIPTSADEQYF
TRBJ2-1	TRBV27	CASSVVSGSLGEQFF
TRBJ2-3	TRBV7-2	CASSLLVTDTQYF
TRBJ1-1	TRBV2	CASIGQNTEAFF
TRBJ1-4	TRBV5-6	CASTRRGQGIEKLFF
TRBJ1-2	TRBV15	CATSRDRGDGYTF
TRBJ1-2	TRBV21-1	CASSKTGGYYGYTF
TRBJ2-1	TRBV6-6	CASSEEMASQFF
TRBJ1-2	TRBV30	CACEWGRGYTF
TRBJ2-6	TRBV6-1	CASSARVRGRSGANVLTF
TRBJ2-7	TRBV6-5	CASTRRDSYEQYF
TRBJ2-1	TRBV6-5	CASSLGLAGAGEQFF
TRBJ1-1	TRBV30	CAWSVTGEAFF
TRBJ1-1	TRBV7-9	CASSLQGLETEAFF
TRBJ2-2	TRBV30	CAWSVIGTAGGELFF
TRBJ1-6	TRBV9	CASSAAGTGVTPLHF
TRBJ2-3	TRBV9	CASSVYGGGTDTQYF
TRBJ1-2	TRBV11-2	CASSLYGFSVYGYTF
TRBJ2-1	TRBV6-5	CASSLWSGGRNEQFF
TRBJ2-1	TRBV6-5	CASSPAGGPNEQFF
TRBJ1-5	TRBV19	CASSMWEEGQPQHF